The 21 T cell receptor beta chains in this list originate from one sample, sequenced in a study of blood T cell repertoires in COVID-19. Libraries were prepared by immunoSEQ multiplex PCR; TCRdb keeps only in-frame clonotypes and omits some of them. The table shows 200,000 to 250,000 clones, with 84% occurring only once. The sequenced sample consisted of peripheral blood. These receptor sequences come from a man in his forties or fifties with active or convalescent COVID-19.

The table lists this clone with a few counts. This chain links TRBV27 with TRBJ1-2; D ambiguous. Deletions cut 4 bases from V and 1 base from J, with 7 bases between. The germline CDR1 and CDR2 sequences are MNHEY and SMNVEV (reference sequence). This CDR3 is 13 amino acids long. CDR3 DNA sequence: TGTGCCAGCAGTTACAGAATTAACTATGGCTACACCTTC. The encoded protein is CASSYRINYGYTF.

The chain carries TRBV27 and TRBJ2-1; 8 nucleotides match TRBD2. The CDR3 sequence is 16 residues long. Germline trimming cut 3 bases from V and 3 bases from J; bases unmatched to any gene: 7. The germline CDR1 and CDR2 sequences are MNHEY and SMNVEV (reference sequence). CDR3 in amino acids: CASSFLSGRSYNEQFF. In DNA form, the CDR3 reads TGTGCCAGCAGTTTTCTCAGCGGGAGAAGCTACAATGAGCAGTTCTTC.

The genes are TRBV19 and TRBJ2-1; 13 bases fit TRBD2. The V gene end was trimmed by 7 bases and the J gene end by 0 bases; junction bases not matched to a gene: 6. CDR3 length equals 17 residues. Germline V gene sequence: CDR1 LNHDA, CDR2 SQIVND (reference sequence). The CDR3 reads CASTPTSGGSSYNEQFF. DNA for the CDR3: TGTGCCAGTACCCCGACTAGCGGGGGGAGCTCCTACAATGAGCAGTTCTTC.

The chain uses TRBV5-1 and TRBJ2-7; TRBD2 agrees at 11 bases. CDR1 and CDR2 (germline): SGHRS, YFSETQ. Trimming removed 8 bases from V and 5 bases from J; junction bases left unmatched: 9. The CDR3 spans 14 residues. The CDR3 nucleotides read TGCGCCAGTAGGATAGCGGGAGGGGGAGACGAGCAGTACTTC. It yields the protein CASRIAGGGDEQYF.

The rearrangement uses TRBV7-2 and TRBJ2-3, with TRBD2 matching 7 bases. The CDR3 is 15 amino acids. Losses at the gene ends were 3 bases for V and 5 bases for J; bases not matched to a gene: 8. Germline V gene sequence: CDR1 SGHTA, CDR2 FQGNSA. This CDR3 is CASSFRLGGGDTQYF. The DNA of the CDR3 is TGTGCCAGCAGCTTTCGCCTAGGCGGGGGAGATACGCAGTATTTT.

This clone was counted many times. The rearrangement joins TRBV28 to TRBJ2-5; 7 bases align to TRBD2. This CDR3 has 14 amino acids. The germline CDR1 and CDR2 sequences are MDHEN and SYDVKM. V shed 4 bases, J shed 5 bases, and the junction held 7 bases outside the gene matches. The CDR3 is CASSSPVGGETQYF. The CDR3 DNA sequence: TGTGCCAGCAGTTCCCCCGTGGGGGGGGAGACCCAGTACTTC.

As DNA, the CDR3 is TGTGCCAGCAGCGGCGGTAGGGGAGGACCCTATAATTCACCCCTCCACTTT. Its protein is CASSGGRGGPYNSPLHF. This chain links TRBV5-6 with TRBJ1-6; D might be TRBD1 (5 bases). The length of the CDR3 is 17 residues. The germline V and J ends were trimmed by 4 bases and 2 bases, with 16 bases remaining between them. CDR1 is SGHDT, CDR2 YYEEEE, per germline.

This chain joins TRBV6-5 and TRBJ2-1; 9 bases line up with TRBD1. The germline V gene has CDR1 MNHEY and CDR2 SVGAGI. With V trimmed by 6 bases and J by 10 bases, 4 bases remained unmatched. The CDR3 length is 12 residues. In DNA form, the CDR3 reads TGTGCCAGCAGGGGACAGGGAGGGGAGCAGTTCTTC. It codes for CASRGQGGEQFF.

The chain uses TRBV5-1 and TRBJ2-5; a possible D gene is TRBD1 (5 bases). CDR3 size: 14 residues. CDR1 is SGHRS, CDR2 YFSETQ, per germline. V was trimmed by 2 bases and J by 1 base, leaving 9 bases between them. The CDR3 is CASSLQAIQETQYF. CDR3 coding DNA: TGCGCCAGCAGCTTACAGGCAATCCAAGAGACCCAGTACTTC.

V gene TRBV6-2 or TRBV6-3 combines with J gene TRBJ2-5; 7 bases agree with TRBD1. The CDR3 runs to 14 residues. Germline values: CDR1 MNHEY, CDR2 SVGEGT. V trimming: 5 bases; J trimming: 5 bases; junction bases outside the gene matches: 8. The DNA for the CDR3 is TGTGCCAGCAGTCGACAGGGATGGGGGGAGACCCAGTACTTC. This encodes CASSRQGWGETQYF.

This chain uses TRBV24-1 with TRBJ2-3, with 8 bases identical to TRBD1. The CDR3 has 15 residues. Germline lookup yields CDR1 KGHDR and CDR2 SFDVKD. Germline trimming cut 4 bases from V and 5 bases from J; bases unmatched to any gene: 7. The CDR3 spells CATSDPQGAGDTQYF. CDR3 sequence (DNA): TGTGCCACCAGTGACCCCCAGGGGGCTGGAGATACGCAGTATTTT.

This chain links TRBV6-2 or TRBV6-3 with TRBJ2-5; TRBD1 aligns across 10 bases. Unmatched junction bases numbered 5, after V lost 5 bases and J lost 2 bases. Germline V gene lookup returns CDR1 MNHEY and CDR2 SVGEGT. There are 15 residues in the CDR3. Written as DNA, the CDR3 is TGTGCCAGCAGTGACCGGGACAGGGGTCAAGAGACCCAGTACTTC. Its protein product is CASSDRDRGQETQYF.

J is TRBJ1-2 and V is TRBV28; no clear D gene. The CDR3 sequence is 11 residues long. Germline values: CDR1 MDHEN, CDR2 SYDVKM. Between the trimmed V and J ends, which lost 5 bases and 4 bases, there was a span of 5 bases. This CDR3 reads CASSTVYGYTF. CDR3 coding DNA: TGTGCCAGCAGTACGGTCTATGGCTACACCTTC.

The CDR3 sequence is CASSTSPPGESYEQYF. In DNA, the CDR3 is TGTGCCAGCAGTACATCACCGCCGGGGGAGAGCTACGAGCAGTACTTC. This rearrangement joins TRBV27 to TRBJ2-7; D possibly corresponds to TRBD2 (6 bases). Trimming removed 5 bases from V and 3 bases from J, with 20 bases in between. CDR3 length equals 16 residues. The germline CDR1 and CDR2 sequences are MNHEY and SMNVEV (reference sequence).

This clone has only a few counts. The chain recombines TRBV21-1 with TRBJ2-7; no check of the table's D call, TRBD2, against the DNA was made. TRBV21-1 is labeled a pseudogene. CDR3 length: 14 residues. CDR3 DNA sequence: TGTGCCAGCAGCGGGGGCGGGAGGGCCGCCGAGCAGTACTTC. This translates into CASSGGGRAAEQYF.

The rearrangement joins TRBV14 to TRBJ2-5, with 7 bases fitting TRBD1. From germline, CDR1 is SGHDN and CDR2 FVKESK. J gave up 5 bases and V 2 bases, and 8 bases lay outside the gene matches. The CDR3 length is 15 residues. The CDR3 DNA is TGTGCCAGCAGCCAATTAGGGGGCGGAGAGGAGACCCAGTACTTC. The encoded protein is CASSQLGGGEETQYF.

In nucleotides, the CDR3 is TGCGCCAGCAGCCAAGATTTTGATAGCGGGGGGGCCGGAGAGACCCAGTACTTC. It encodes CASSQDFDSGGAGETQYF. The chain employs TRBV4-1 and TRBJ2-5; 11 nucleotides match TRBD2. CDR3 size: 18 residues. The germline gives CDR1 MGHRA, CDR2 YSYEKL. V lost 0 bases to trimming and J lost 4 bases; unmatched junction nucleotides: 10.

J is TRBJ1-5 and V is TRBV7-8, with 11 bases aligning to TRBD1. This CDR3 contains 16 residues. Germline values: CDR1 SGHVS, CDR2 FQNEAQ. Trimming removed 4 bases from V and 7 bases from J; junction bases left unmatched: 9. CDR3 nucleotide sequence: TGTGCCAGCAGCTCCCCGGACAGGGGGCGAGGGCAGCCCCAGCATTTT. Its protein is CASSSPDRGRGQPQHF.

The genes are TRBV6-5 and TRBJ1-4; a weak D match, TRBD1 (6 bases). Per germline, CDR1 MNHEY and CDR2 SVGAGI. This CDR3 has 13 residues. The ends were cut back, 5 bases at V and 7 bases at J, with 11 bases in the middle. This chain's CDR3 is CASSRNRAEKLFF. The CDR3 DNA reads TGTGCCAGCAGTCGAAACAGGGCTGAAAAACTGTTTTTT.

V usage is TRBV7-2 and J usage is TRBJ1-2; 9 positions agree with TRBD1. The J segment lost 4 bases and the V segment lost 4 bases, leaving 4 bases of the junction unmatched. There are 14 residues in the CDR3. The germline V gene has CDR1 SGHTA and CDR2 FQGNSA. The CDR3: CASSWGQGGYGYTF. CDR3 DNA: TGTGCCAGCAGCTGGGGACAGGGAGGCTATGGCTACACCTTC.

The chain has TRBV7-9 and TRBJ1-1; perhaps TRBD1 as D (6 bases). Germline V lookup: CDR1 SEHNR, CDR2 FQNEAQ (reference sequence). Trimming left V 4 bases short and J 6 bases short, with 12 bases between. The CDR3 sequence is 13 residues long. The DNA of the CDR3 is TGTGCCAGCAGCTCCATAGACAGGCCTGAAGCTTTCTTT. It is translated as CASSSIDRPEAFF.